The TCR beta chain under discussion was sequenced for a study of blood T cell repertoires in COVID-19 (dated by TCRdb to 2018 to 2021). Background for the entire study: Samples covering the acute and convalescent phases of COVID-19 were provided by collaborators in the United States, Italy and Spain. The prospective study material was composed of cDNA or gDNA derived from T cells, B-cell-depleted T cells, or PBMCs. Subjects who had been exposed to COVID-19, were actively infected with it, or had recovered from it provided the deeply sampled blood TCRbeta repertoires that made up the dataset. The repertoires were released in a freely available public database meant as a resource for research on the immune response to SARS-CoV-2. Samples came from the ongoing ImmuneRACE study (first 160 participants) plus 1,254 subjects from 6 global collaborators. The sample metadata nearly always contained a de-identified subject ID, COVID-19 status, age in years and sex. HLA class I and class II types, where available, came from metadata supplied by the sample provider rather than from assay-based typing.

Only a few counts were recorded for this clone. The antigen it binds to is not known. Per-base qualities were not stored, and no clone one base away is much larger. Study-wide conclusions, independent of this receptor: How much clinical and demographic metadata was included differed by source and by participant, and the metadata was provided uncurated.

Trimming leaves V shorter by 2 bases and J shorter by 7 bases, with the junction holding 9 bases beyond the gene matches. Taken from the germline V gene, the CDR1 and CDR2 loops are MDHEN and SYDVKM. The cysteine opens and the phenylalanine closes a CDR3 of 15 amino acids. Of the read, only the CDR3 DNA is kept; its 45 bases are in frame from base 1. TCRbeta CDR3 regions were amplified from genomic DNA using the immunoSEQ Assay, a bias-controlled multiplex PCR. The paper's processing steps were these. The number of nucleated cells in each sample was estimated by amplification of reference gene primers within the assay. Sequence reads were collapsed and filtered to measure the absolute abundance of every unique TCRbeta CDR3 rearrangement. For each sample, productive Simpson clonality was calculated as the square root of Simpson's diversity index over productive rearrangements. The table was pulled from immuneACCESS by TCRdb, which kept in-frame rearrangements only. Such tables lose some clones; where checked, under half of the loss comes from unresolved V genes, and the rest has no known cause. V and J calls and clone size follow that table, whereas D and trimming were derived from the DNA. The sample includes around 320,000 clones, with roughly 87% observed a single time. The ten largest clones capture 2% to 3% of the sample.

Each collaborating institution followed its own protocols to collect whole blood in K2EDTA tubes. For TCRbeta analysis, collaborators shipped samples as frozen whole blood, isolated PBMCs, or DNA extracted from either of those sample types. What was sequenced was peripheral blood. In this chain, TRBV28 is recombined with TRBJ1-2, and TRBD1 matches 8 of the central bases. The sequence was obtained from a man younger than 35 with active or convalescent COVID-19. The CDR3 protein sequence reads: CASSLMQGARVGYTF. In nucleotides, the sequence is TGTGCCAGCAGTTTAATGCAGGGGGCGAGGGTTGGCTACACCTTC.